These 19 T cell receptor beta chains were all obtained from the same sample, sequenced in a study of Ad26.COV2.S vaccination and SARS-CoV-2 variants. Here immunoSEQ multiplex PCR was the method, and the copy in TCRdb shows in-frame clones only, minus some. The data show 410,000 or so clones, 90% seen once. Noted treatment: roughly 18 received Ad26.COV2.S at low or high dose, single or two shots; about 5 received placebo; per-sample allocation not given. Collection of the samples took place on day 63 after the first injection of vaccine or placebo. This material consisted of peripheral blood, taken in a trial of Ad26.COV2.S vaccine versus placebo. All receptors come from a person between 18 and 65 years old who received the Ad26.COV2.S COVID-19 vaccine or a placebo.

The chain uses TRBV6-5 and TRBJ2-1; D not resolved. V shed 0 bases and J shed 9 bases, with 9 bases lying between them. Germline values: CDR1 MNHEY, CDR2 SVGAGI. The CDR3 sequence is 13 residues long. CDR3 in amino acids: CASSYSDWGEQFF. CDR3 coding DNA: TGTGCCAGCAGTTACTCCGATTGGGGTGAGCAGTTCTTC.

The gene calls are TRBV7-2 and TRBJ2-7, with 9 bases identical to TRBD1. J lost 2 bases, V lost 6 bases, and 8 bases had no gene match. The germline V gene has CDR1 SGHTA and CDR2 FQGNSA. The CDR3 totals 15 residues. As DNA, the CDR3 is TGTGCCAGCAGTCTACAGGGGGCCCTCACCTACGAGCAGTACTTC. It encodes CASSLQGALTYEQYF.

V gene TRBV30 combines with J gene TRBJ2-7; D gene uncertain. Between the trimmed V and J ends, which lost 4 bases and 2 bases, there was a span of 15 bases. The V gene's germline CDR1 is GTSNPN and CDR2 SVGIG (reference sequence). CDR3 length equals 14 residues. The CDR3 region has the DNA TGTGCCTGGAAGTTCTTGACGGGTCCCTACGAGCAGTACTTC. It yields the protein CAWKFLTGPYEQYF.

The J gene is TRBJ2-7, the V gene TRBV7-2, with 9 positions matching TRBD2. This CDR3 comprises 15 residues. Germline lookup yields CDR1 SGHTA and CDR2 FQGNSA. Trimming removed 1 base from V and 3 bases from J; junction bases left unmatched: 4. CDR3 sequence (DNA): TGTGCCAGCAGCTTAGGGCCAGCGGGGGGCTACGAGCAGTACTTC. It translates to CASSLGPAGGYEQYF. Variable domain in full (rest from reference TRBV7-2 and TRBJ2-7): GAGVSQSPSNKVTEKGKDVELRCDPISGHTALYWYRQSLGQGLEFLIYFQGNSAPDKSGLPSDRFSAERTGGSVSTLTIQRTQQEDSAVYLCASSLGPAGGYEQYFGPGTRLTVT.

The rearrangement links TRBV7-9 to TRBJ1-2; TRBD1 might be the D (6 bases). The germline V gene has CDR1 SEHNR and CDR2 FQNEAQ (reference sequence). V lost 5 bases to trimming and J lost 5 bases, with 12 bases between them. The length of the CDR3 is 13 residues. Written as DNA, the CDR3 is TGTGCCAGCAGCCCACAGGACAGTTATGGCTACACCTTC. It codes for CASSPQDSYGYTF.

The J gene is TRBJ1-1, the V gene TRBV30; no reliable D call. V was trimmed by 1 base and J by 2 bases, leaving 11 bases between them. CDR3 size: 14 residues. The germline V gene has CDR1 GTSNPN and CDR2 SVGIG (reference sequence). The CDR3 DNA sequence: TGTGCCTGGAGTGCCGACCTAATCAACACTGAAGCTTTCTTT. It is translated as CAWSADLINTEAFF. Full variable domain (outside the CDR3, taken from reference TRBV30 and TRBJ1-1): SQTIHQWPATLVQPVGSPLSLECTVEGTSNPNLYWYRQAAGRGLQLLFYSVGIGQISSEVPQNLSASRPQDRQFILSSKKLLLSDSGFYLCAWSADLINTEAFFGQGTRLTVV.

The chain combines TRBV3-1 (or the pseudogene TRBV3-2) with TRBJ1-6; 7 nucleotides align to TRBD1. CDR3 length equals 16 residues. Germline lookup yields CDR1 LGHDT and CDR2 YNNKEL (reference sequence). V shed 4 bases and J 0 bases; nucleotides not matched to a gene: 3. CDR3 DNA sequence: TGTGCCAGCAGCCCGGGACAGAGCTCCTATAATTCACCCCTCCACTTT. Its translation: CASSPGQSSYNSPLHF.

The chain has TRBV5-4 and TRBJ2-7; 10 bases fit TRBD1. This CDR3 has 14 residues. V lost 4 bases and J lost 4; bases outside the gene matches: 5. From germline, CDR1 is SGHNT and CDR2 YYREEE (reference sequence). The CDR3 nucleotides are TGTGCCAGCAGCCCGGGACAGGGGAGGTACGAGCAGTACTTC. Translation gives CASSPGQGRYEQYF.

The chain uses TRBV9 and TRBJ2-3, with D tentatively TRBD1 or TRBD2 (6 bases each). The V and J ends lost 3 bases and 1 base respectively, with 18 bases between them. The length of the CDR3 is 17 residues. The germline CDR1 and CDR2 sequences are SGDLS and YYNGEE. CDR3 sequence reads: CASSELTKGGRTDTQYF. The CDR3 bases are TGTGCCAGCAGCGAACTAACCAAGGGGGGCCGCACAGATACGCAGTATTTT.

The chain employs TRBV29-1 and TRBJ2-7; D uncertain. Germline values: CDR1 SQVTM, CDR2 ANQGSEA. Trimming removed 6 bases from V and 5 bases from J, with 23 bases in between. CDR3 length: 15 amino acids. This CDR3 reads CSVARRLQFTHEQYF. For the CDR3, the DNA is TGCAGCGTCGCAAGACGACTCCAGTTCACCCACGAGCAGTACTTC.

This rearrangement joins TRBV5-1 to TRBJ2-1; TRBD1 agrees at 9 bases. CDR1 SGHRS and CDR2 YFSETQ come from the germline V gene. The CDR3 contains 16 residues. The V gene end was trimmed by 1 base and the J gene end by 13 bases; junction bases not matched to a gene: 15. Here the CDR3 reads CASSLSLGQGNLVQFF. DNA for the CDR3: TGCGCCAGCAGCTTGTCTCTGGGACAGGGTAATCTGGTACAGTTCTTC.

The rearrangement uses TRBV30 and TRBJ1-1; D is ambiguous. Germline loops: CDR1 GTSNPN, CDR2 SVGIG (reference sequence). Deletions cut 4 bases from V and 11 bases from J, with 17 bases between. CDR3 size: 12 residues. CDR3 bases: TGTGCCTGGAAAATTGGGTCCGATCGGGCTTTCTTT. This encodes CAWKIGSDRAFF. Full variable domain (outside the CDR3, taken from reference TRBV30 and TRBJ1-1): SQTIHQWPATLVQPVGSPLSLECTVEGTSNPNLYWYRQAAGRGLQLLFYSVGIGQISSEVPQNLSASRPQDRQFILSSKKLLLSDSGFYLCAWKIGSDRAFFGQGTRLTVV.

CDR3 in amino acids: CASSEYASGTTDHNEQFF. CDR3 DNA sequence: TGTGCCAGCAGTGAATACGCTAGCGGGACCACGGACCACAATGAGCAGTTCTTC. The chain is built from TRBV6-1 and TRBJ2-1, with 9 bases identical to TRBD2. Germline trimming cut 2 bases from V and 5 bases from J; bases unmatched to any gene: 13. Germline V gene sequence: CDR1 MNHNS, CDR2 SASEGT. CDR3 length: 18 residues.

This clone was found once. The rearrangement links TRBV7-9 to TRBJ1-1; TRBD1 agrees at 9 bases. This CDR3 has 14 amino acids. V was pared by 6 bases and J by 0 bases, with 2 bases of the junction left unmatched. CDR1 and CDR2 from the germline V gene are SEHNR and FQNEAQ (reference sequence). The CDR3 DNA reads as TGTGCCAGCAGAGGACAGGGGTTGAACACTGAAGCTTTCTTT. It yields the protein CASRGQGLNTEAFF.

The CDR3, as DNA: TGTGCCAGTAGTGTCGCAGGGGTGAACACTGAAGCTTTCTTT. Translating it yields CASSVAGVNTEAFF. The chain uses TRBV19 and TRBJ1-1; D may be TRBD1 (6 bases). Trimming stripped 5 bases from V and 0 bases from J, with 10 bases between. The CDR3 has 14 amino acids. The V gene's germline CDR1 is LNHDA and CDR2 SQIVND (reference sequence).

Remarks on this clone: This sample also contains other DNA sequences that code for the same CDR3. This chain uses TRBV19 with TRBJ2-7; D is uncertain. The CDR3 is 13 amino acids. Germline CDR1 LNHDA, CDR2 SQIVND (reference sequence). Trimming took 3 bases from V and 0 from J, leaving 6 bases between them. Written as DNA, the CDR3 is TGTGCCAGTAGTATTAGGGACTCCTACGAGCAGTACTTC. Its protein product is CASSIRDSYEQYF. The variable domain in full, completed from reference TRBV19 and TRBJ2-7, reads DGGITQSPKYLFRKEGQNVTLSCEQNLNHDAMYWYRQDPGQGLRLIYYSQIVNDFQKGDIAEGYSVSREKKESFPLTVTSAQKNPTAFYLCASSIRDSYEQYFGPGTRLTVT.

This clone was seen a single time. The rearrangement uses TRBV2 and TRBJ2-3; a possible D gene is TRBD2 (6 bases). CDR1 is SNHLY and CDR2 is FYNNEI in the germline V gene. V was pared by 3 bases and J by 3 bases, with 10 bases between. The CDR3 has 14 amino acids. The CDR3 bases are TGTGCCAGCAGTGAGACGGAGGGGACAGATACGCAGTATTTT. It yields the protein CASSETEGTDTQYF.

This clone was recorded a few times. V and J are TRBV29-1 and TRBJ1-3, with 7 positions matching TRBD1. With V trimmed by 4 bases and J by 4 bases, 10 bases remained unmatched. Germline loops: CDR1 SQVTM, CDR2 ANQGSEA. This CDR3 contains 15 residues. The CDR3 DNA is TGCAGCGTTGGTGTTGTGACAGGGAGAGGAAACACCATATATTTT. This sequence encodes CSVGVVTGRGNTIYF. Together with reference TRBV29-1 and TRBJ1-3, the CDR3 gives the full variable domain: SAVISQKPSRDICQRGTSLTIQCQVDSQVTMMFWYRQQPGQSLTLIATANQGSEATYESGFVIDKFPISRPNLTFSTLTVSNMSPEDSSIYLCSVGVVTGRGNTIYFGEGSWLTVV.

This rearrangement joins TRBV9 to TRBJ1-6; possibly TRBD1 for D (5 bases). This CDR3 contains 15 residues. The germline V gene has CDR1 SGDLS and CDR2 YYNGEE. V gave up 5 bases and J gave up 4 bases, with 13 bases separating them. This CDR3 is CASRRDPSYNSPLHF. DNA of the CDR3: TGTGCCAGCAGGCGGGACCCTAGTTATAATTCACCCCTCCACTTT.